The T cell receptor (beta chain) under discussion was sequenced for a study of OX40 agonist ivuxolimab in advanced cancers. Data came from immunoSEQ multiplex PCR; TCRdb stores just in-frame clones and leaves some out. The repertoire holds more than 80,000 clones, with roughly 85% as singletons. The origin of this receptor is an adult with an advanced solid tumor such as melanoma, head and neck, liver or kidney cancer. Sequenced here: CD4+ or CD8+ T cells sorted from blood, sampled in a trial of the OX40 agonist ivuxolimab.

CDR3 DNA sequence: TGCAGCGTGGCCACAGGGGCCCAGACCCAGTACTTC. Translation gives CSVATGAQTQYF. This chain joins TRBV29-1 and TRBJ2-5; the match to TRBD1 covers 7 bases. The ends lost 6 bases at V and 6 bases at J; junction bases unmatched: 7. This CDR3 comprises 12 residues. CDR1 SQVTM and CDR2 ANQGSEA come from the germline V gene.